The clone carrying this T cell receptor beta chain appeared a single time. The data stem from a study of blood T cell repertoires in COVID-19. Study details: Whether acute or convalescent, the COVID-19 samples came from the United States, Italy and Spain. In each case, the material was cDNA or gDNA derived from T cells, B-cell-depleted T cells, or PBMCs.

Germline CDR1 SGHKS, CDR2 YYEKEE (reference sequence). There are 14 residues in the CDR3. V was trimmed by 2 bases and J by 5 bases, leaving 13 bases between them. In the original processing: From reference gene primer amplification, estimates of nucleated cell counts were derived. Generated by immunoSEQ multiplex PCR, the TCRdb table keeps only in-frame clones and is missing some. D and trimming come from the DNA, and the V and J calls and clone size come from that table. The sample lists under 250,000 clones, more than 75% seen once, with approximately 7% in the top ten. This chain uses TRBV5-5 with TRBJ1-1, with a weak D call TRBD1 (5 bases). The clonotype comes from a woman aged 70-85 years with active or convalescent COVID-19. Sequencing was done on a sample of peripheral blood. The CDR3 reads CASSLDDGGTEAFF. The CDR3 DNA sequence: TGTGCCAGCAGCTTAGACGACGGGGGAACTGAAGCTTTCTTT. The full variable domain, rest sourced from reference TRBV5-5 and TRBJ1-1, is DAGVTQSPTHLIKTRGQQVTLRCSPISGHKSVSWYQQVLGQGPQFIFQYYEKEERGRGNFPDRFSARQFPNYSSELNVNALLLGDSALYLCASSLDDGGTEAFFGQGTRLTVV.